These T cell receptor beta chains were read from a single sample in a study of cytomegalovirus exposure and HLA in healthy donors. TCRdb's table, derived via immunoSEQ multiplex PCR, lists solely in-frame clones and lacks some. Of about 160,000 clones listed, 78% are singletons. The sequencing sample was made of PBMCs. The receptors shown here come from a woman in her thirties or forties in good health and CMV-seropositive. Each CDR3 is given with its conserved first and last residue. Each record gives: V gene, D gene, J gene, clone size, CDR3 DNA, CDR3 protein. D genes are given only for firm matches. Size is stated for part of the rows, as once, few or many counts, or as a class when the clone is expanded.

TRBV6-1,NA,TRBJ2-5,NA,TGTGCCAGCAGTGAACTACAGTTTGTGGGAGAGACCCAGTACTTC,CASSELQFVGETQYF
TRBV30,NA,TRBJ2-5,NA,TGTGCCTGGAGTGTACTTATGTACCAAGAGACCCAGTACTTC,CAWSVLMYQETQYF
TRBV6-6,NA,TRBJ1-2,NA,TGTGCCAGCAGTTACACAGGAGAAACGGGCTACACCTTC,CASSYTGETGYTF
TRBV7-9,TRBD2,TRBJ2-3,NA,TGTGCCAGCAGACGTAGCGGGGGGGTCTCAGATACGCAGTATTTT,CASRRSGGVSDTQYF
TRBV19,TRBD2,TRBJ2-6,NA,TGTGCCACCGGGACGAGCGGGGACTCTGGGGCCAACGGCCTGACTTTC,CATGTSGDSGANGLTF
TRBV5-4,TRBD1,TRBJ1-6,NA,TGTGCCAGCAGCTCCCCAGCGGATCAGGGGGAGTCACCCCTCCACTTT,CASSSPADQGESPLHF
TRBV11-1,NA,TRBJ2-1,NA,TGTGCCAGCAGCTTGGAGAGGAGCAGGGAAGGATTCTTC,CASSLERSREGFF
TRBV5-6,TRBD1,TRBJ2-7,NA,TGTGCCAGCAGCTGGGCCTCCGGGACAGAGGCCTACGAGCAGTACTTC,CASSWASGTEAYEQYF
TRBV27,TRBD1,TRBJ2-1,NA,TGTGCCAGCAACAGCGAAGGCGGGACAGGGACAACCAATGAGCAGTTCTTC,CASNSEGGTGTTNEQFF
TRBV28,NA,TRBJ1-2,NA,TGTGCCAGCATCAGGGGCTCGGGCTACACCTTC,CASIRGSGYTF
TRBV19,NA,TRBJ1-5,NA,TGTGCCAGTAGATGGGGGATCGGGACAACTCTTAGCAATCAGCCCCAGCATTTT,CASRWGIGTTLSNQPQHF
TRBV20-1,NA,TRBJ2-7,once,TGCAGTGCTAGAGGGACTACCGAGCAGTACTTC,CSARGTTEQYF
TRBV10-3,NA,TRBJ1-4,NA,TGTGCCATCTCCCTAGGGCAGAGCACGACAGGCGGAAAACTGTTTTTT,CAISLGQSTTGGKLFF
TRBV2,NA,TRBJ1-1,NA,TGTGCCAGCAGTGAATATGACACTGAAGCTTTCTTT,CASSEYDTEAFF
TRBV19,NA,TRBJ1-5,NA,TGTGCCAGTAGTGAACTCCGGGACACCCCGGACCAGCCCCAGCATTTT,CASSELRDTPDQPQHF
TRBV7-9,TRBD1,TRBJ1-4,NA,TGTGCCAGCAGATCAGGGGGAGGCGCACGTCAGGAAAAACTGTTTTTT,CASRSGGGARQEKLFF
TRBV5-6,NA,TRBJ2-2,NA,TGTGCCAGCAGCTTATACAGGGTAGCGAACACCGGGGAGCTGTTTTTT,CASSLYRVANTGELFF
TRBV7-8,TRBD1,TRBJ2-7,NA,TGTGCCAGCAGCTTCACAGGGGGAGAAGGGCAGTACTTC,CASSFTGGEGQYF
TRBV4-1,TRBD1,TRBJ2-5,NA,TGTGCCAGCAGCCGGGACAGGGAAGAGACCCAGTACTTC,CASSRDREETQYF
TRBV19,TRBD1,TRBJ1-3,NA,TGTGCCAGTACCGGACAGGGATGGCCTGGAAACACCATATATTTT,CASTGQGWPGNTIYF
TRBV10-1,NA,TRBJ2-1,few,TGCGCCAGCAGTGGGCCGGCGGGCAGGCAGTTCTTC,CASSGPAGRQFF
TRBV11-3,NA,TRBJ1-1,NA,TGTGCCAGCAGCTTACTGCGGAACACTGAAGCTTTCTTT,CASSLLRNTEAFF
TRBV5-4,NA,TRBJ1-1,NA,TGTGCCAGCAGCTTGGACCGACAGCGGAACACTGAAGCTTTCTTT,CASSLDRQRNTEAFF
TRBV4-2,NA,TRBJ1-1,NA,TGTGCCAGCAGCCAAGATAACAGGAACACTGAAGCTTTCTTT,CASSQDNRNTEAFF
TRBV19,NA,TRBJ1-2,once,TGTGCCAGTAGTATAGGCGCAAGACCGACAGCTAACTATGGCTACACCTTC,CASSIGARPTANYGYTF
TRBV19,TRBD1,TRBJ1-1,NA,TGTGCCAGTAACGTGGGACAGGGCACTGAAGCTTTCTTT,CASNVGQGTEAFF
TRBV19,NA,TRBJ2-1,NA,TGTGCCAGTAGTATCCAAGCGGTTGGGCCTTACAATGAGCAGTTCTTC,CASSIQAVGPYNEQFF
TRBV30,TRBD2,TRBJ2-7,NA,TGTGCCTGGAGTGTCGGGGGGGGCTACGAGCAGTACTTC,CAWSVGGGYEQYF
TRBV15,NA,TRBJ1-3,NA,TGTGCCACCAGCAGTCGGGAGGGGGACACCATATATTTT,CATSSREGDTIYF
TRBV11-3,NA,TRBJ2-3,NA,TGTGCCAGCAGCCCCGGAGGAGATACGCAGTATTTT,CASSPGGDTQYF
TRBV19,NA,TRBJ2-1,NA,TGTGCCAGTATGGGGCAGGGGTTTCGGTTAAACAATGAGCAGTTCTTC,CASMGQGFRLNNEQFF
TRBV6-1,TRBD1,TRBJ1-1,NA,TGTGCCAGCACCGACAGGGGTAAGTCGCCGATAGCCCGCTTT,CASTDRGKSPIARF